Below, 31 T cell receptor beta chains from the same sample are listed, as sequenced in a study of shared clonotypes between healthy human individuals. The protocol was immunoSEQ multiplex PCR, while the TCRdb copy is restricted to in-frame clones and leaves out a portion. The sample records roughly 520,000 clones, around 95% being singletons. Sequencing was performed on naive CD4+ T cells sorted from blood. The subset denotes: CD45RA+ positively selected. The receptors were sampled from a woman aged 25-40 years in good health.

The J gene is TRBJ2-2, the V gene TRBV25-1; D is unclear. V gave up 6 bases and J gave up 5 bases, with 10 bases separating them. From germline, CDR1 is MGHDK and CDR2 SYGVNS. The CDR3 totals 13 residues. The CDR3 region has the DNA TGTGCCAGCAGACCCGCGGTTACCGGGGAGCTGTTTTTT. Its protein product is CASRPAVTGELFF.

The chain has TRBV4-1 and TRBJ2-1, with 8 bases fitting TRBD2. This CDR3 has 17 amino acids. With V trimmed by 3 bases and J by 6 bases, 13 bases remained unmatched. Per the germline V gene, CDR1 is MGHRA and CDR2 is YSYEKL. CDR3 coding DNA: TGCGCCAGCAGCCACCCGGCAAAAACGGGAGGGCCCAATGAGCAGTTCTTC. Its translation is CASSHPAKTGGPNEQFF.

This clone was observed a few times. This sequence joins TRBV6-1 and TRBJ2-1, with D perhaps given as TRBD1 or TRBD2 (5 bases each). Germline-derived CDR1 and CDR2 are MNHNS and SASEGT. Deletions cut 7 bases from V and 9 bases from J, with 16 bases between. This CDR3 contains 13 residues. The CDR3 reads CASIDGPGTEQFF. CDR3 bases: TGTGCCAGCATCGATGGTCCAGGGACTGAGCAGTTCTTC.

The CDR3, as DNA: TGTGCCAGTAGAAGAGATTCTGGAAACACCATATATTTT. It encodes CASRRDSGNTIYF. The chain employs TRBV19 and TRBJ1-3; D is undetermined. V lost 6 bases to trimming and J lost 1 base, with 7 bases between them. In germline, CDR1 is LNHDA, CDR2 SQIVND (reference sequence). The CDR3 is made up of 13 amino acids.

This chain connects TRBV7-2 to TRBJ2-7; 12 nucleotides line up with TRBD2. The junction had 3 bases not matched to a gene; V was cut back by 3 bases and J by 6 bases. The CDR3 is made up of 14 amino acids. The germline V gene encodes CDR1 SGHTA and CDR2 FQGNSA. CDR3 amino acids: CASSLTSGSPEQYF. DNA for the CDR3: TGTGCCAGCAGCTTGACTAGCGGGAGTCCCGAGCAGTACTTC.

The chain links TRBV6-5 to TRBJ2-1; TRBD1 aligns across 10 bases. The CDR3 consists of 13 residues. Losses at the gene ends were 5 bases for V and 9 bases for J; bases not matched to a gene: 4. Germline CDR1 and CDR2: MNHEY and SVGAGI. For the CDR3, the DNA is TGTGCCAGCAGTCGGACAGGGGGACGTGAGCAGTTCTTC. It codes for CASSRTGGREQFF.

This chain connects TRBV12-1 to TRBJ2-7; the D call of TRBD1 is as the table states it, not checked on the DNA. TRBV12-1 is deemed a pseudogene. The CDR3 has 15 amino acids. The CDR3 sequence: CARYLTRGRSDEQYF. In DNA, the CDR3 is TGTGCCAGATACCTGACCAGGGGGCGTTCGGACGAGCAGTACTTC.

This chain uses TRBV5-1 with TRBJ1-1; TRBD1 might be the D (5 bases). The V gene lost 3 bases and the J gene lost 7 bases, with 16 bases spanning the gap. The length of the CDR3 is 14 residues. Per germline, CDR1 SGHRS and CDR2 YFSETQ. CDR3 amino acids: CASSSSGTGVEAFF. The CDR3 DNA is TGCGCCAGCAGCTCCTCAGGGACCGGCGTTGAAGCTTTCTTT.

CDR3 protein: CASRTWRHYGYTF. The CDR3 DNA reads as TGTGCCAGCAGGACCTGGCGGCATTATGGCTACACCTTC. The chain combines TRBV28 with TRBJ1-2, with D uncertain. The V end lost 6 bases, the J end lost 5 bases, and 13 bases lay between the germline ends. This CDR3 region has 13 residues. Germline V lookup: CDR1 MDHEN, CDR2 SYDVKM.

The chain recombines TRBV18 with TRBJ1-1; 7 bases map to TRBD1. The germline gives CDR1 KGHSH, CDR2 LQKENI. The CDR3 is 14 residues long. V lost 3 bases to trimming and J lost 1 base; unmatched junction nucleotides: 2. This chain's CDR3 is CASSPGQENTEAFF. CDR3 nucleotide sequence: TGTGCCAGCTCACCTGGACAGGAGAACACTGAAGCTTTCTTT.

The chain employs TRBV19 and TRBJ1-1; possible D gene TRBD1, 6 bases. Germline-derived CDR1 and CDR2 are LNHDA and SQIVND (reference sequence). Trimming removed 6 bases at V and 2 bases at J, with 16 bases between. The CDR3 sequence is 15 residues long. CDR3: CASREGDNSNTEAFF. CDR3 nucleotide sequence: TGTGCCAGTAGGGAGGGGGACAACTCCAACACTGAAGCTTTCTTT. The variable domain in full, completed from reference TRBV19 and TRBJ1-1, reads DGGITQSPKYLFRKEGQNVTLSCEQNLNHDAMYWYRQDPGQGLRLIYYSQIVNDFQKGDIAEGYSVSREKKESFPLTVTSAQKNPTAFYLCASREGDNSNTEAFFGQGTRLTVV.

V gene TRBV6-1 combines with J gene TRBJ1-2; no firm D call. The CDR3 totals 13 residues. Germline values: CDR1 MNHNS, CDR2 SASEGT. Trimming took 2 bases from V and 3 from J, leaving 7 bases between them. The CDR3 is CASSETGDYGYTF. The CDR3 region has the DNA TGTGCCAGCAGTGAAACGGGAGACTATGGCTACACCTTC.

The chain employs TRBV7-9 and TRBJ1-3; no definite D call. CDR3 length: 15 amino acids. The germline CDR1 and CDR2 sequences are SEHNR and FQNEAQ (reference sequence). Trimming took off 5 bases at V and 0 bases at J, with 11 bases between the two ends. The CDR3 sequence is CASSPGDHSGNTIYF. In DNA, the CDR3 is TGTGCCAGCAGCCCAGGTGATCACTCTGGAAACACCATATATTTT.

The genes are TRBV28 and TRBJ2-1, with no clear D. The CDR3 covers 15 residues. Trimming shortened V by 2 bases and J by 2 bases, and 10 bases separated the two germline ends. From germline, CDR1 is MDHEN and CDR2 SYDVKM. The CDR3: CASSLAPTTYNEQFF. Written as DNA, the CDR3 is TGTGCCAGCAGTTTAGCGCCTACAACCTACAATGAGCAGTTCTTC.

V and J are TRBV5-6 and TRBJ2-5; D is possibly TRBD2 (5 bases). The J call is in doubt because the DNA end fits TRBJ2-7 better. Per the germline V gene, CDR1 is SGHDT and CDR2 is YYEEEE. This CDR3 is 12 amino acids long. The CDR3 DNA is TGTGCCAGCAGCTTGTACGGGAACGAGCAGTACTTC. As protein: CASSLYGNEQYF.

This clone was seen just once. At one end, the junction sequence differs from germline, possibly due to a read error. This sequence joins TRBV5-6 and TRBJ2-7, with 9 nucleotides matching TRBD2. The length of the CDR3 is 17 residues. Per germline, CDR1 SGHDT and CDR2 YYEEEE. The CDR3 bases are TGTGCCAGCGGCTTGGGAGGGGTACGCGGGAGGGCCTACGAGCAGTACTTC. It yields the protein CASGLGGVRGRAYEQYF.

The V gene is TRBV19, the J gene TRBJ2-6, with 10 bases matching TRBD1. V was pared by 4 bases and J by 2 bases, with 8 bases of the junction left unmatched. The CDR3 loop spans 18 amino acids. Germline V gives CDR1 LNHDA, CDR2 SQIVND (reference sequence). The CDR3 reads CASSTRTGGIPGANVLTF. DNA of the CDR3: TGTGCCAGTAGTACTCGGACAGGGGGGATCCCTGGGGCCAACGTCCTGACTTTC.

The chain is built from TRBV5-6 and TRBJ1-2; no clear D gene. Germline V gives CDR1 SGHDT, CDR2 YYEEEE. CDR3 length equals 12 residues. The V and J ends lost 2 bases and 8 bases respectively, with 10 bases between them. CDR3 region: CASSFWTGGYTF. The CDR3, as DNA: TGTGCCAGCAGCTTCTGGACGGGAGGCTACACCTTC.

The rearrangement links TRBV1 to TRBJ1-5; the table names TRBD1, a call not compared with the DNA. TRBV1 is deemed a pseudogene. The CDR3 totals 16 residues. The CDR3 nucleotides are TGCACCAGCAGCCAAGATCCTGGTATCAGGAATCAGCCCCAGCATTTT. It translates to CTSSQDPGIRNQPQHF.

This chain joins TRBV5-1 and TRBJ2-7; 10 bases map to TRBD1. The germline V gene encodes CDR1 SGHRS and CDR2 YFSETQ. The CDR3 covers 14 residues. V dropped 3 bases and J dropped 5; count of bases not matched to a gene: 5. This CDR3 reads CASSSGQGFNEQYF. CDR3 in DNA: TGCGCCAGCAGCTCGGGACAGGGGTTCAACGAGCAGTACTTC.

V and J are TRBV7-6 and TRBJ2-5; 8 bases line up with TRBD1. CDR1 is SGHVS, CDR2 FNYEAQ, per germline. There are 16 residues in the CDR3. V was clipped by 5 bases and J by 4 bases; unmatched bases: 12. The CDR3: CASSPSGQVFRETQYF. The CDR3 nucleotides read TGTGCCAGCAGCCCCTCGGGACAGGTATTCCGAGAGACCCAGTACTTC.

As regards this clone: This same CDR3 is encoded by further DNA sequences in the sample. The chain joins TRBV28 to TRBJ2-4; 7 nucleotides line up with TRBD2. Germline CDR1 is MDHEN and CDR2 is SYDVKM. The V gene end was trimmed by 5 bases and the J gene end by 0 bases; junction bases not matched to a gene: 1. The CDR3 covers 14 residues. The CDR3: CASSPSGAKNIQYF. CDR3 in DNA: TGTGCCAGCAGTCCTAGCGGAGCCAAAAACATTCAGTACTTC.

As concerns this clone: Other DNA sequences from this sample encode an identical CDR3 as well. The chain recombines TRBV20-1 with TRBJ2-2; D uncertain. The CDR3 has 10 amino acids. V dropped 0 bases and J dropped 7 bases, with 0 bases sitting between them. Germline CDR1 reads DFQATT; CDR2 reads SNEGSKA (reference sequence). The CDR3 reads CSARDGELFF. In nucleotides, the CDR3 is TGCAGTGCTAGAGACGGGGAGCTGTTTTTT.

The V call is TRBV2, the J call TRBJ2-5, with 8 bases lining up with TRBD1. CDR3 length: 14 amino acids. In germline, CDR1 is SNHLY, CDR2 FYNNEI. The V and J ends lost 6 bases and 7 bases, in that order; junction bases with no gene match: 10. The CDR3 nucleotides are TGTGCCAGCAGCCGGGACAGGTCATCTGGGACCCAGTACTTC. The encoded protein is CASSRDRSSGTQYF.

The rearrangement joins TRBV7-9 to TRBJ2-3; 10 nucleotides match TRBD1. V trimming: 1 base; J trimming: 1 base; junction bases outside the gene matches: 5. Germline CDR1 and CDR2: SEHNR and FQNEAQ (reference sequence). CDR3 length: 17 residues. The CDR3 sequence is CASSLEETGGGTDTQYF. CDR3 coding DNA: TGTGCCAGCAGCTTAGAAGAGACAGGGGGCGGCACAGATACGCAGTATTTT.

The gene calls are TRBV6-5 and TRBJ1-2; 7 positions agree with TRBD1. V lost 4 bases, J lost 4 bases, and 9 bases stayed unmatched. Germline lookup yields CDR1 MNHEY and CDR2 SVGAGI. The CDR3 runs 15 residues. In DNA form, the CDR3 reads TGTGCCAGCAGTTCGACCGGGACAGCACTCTATGGCTACACCTTC. It specifies CASSSTGTALYGYTF.

V and J are TRBV7-9 and TRBJ1-1, with 7 positions matching TRBD1. Germline CDR1 SEHNR, CDR2 FQNEAQ (reference sequence). V shed 6 bases and J 5 bases; nucleotides not matched to a gene: 12. The CDR3 length is 15 residues. The CDR3 bases are TGTGCCAGCAGACCAAGCCTACAGGGGTGGACTGAAGCTTTCTTT. Its protein is CASRPSLQGWTEAFF.

The chain couples TRBV25-1 to TRBJ2-7; D may be TRBD2 (6 bases). Trimming stripped 6 bases from V and 7 bases from J, with 19 bases between. The germline V gene encodes CDR1 MGHDK and CDR2 SYGVNS. The CDR3 contains 14 residues. The chain's CDR3 is CASSPGLRTAEQYF. For the CDR3, the DNA is TGTGCCAGCAGCCCGGGACTTAGGACGGCGGAGCAGTACTTC.

The V and J genes are TRBV6-1 and TRBJ2-2; 10 bases are a match to TRBD1. The CDR3 length is 17 residues. The J segment lost 4 bases and the V segment lost 5 bases, leaving 10 bases of the junction unmatched. Germline CDR1 MNHNS, CDR2 SASEGT. This chain's CDR3 is CASSKETGGRGTGELFF. The CDR3 nucleotides are TGTGCCAGCAGTAAAGAGACAGGGGGCCGGGGCACCGGGGAGCTGTTTTTT.

The chain is built from TRBV5-1 and TRBJ1-1; TRBD1 aligns across 11 bases. The V and J ends lost 4 bases and 0 bases, in that order; junction bases with no gene match: 8. CDR1 is SGHRS, CDR2 YFSETQ, per germline. This CDR3 spans 17 amino acids. This chain's CDR3 is CASSPGTGGYMNTEAFF. For the CDR3, the DNA is TGCGCCAGCAGCCCAGGGACAGGGGGTTACATGAACACTGAAGCTTTCTTT. Based on the CDR3 plus reference TRBV5-1 and TRBJ1-1, the full variable domain is KAGVTQTPRYLIKTRGQQVTLSCSPISGHRSVSWYQQTPGQGLQFLFEYFSETQRNKGNFPGRFSGRQFSNSRSEMNVSTLELGDSALYLCASSPGTGGYMNTEAFFGQGTRLTVV.

This CDR3 reads CASSLSRRRYEQYF. The CDR3 coding sequence is TGCGCCAGCAGCTTGAGTAGACGGCGGTACGAGCAGTACTTC. The genes are TRBV5-1 and TRBJ2-7; D gene uncertain. From germline, CDR1 is SGHRS and CDR2 YFSETQ. The CDR3 is made up of 14 amino acids. Trimming stripped 1 base from V and 4 bases from J, with 12 bases between.